A selection of T cell receptor beta chains follows, all from one sample in a study of early T cells in non-severe SARS-CoV-2 infection. TCRdb redid the calling of the 5' RACE reads with MiXCR, one entry per CDR3 protein. The sample yields over 55,000 distinct CDR3 sequences, about an eighth seen once. The specimen was whole blood, collected at baseline. Receptor source: an adult who was a healthcare worker with PCR-confirmed SARS-CoV-2 infection or an uninfected control (not recorded which). Both conserved end residues are part of each CDR3. The D gene is left open where the match is weak. Size is stated for part of the rows, as once, few or many counts, or as a class when the clone is expanded.

j_call v_call d_call clone_size cdr3_length cdr3_aa cdr3_nt
TRBJ2-3 TRBV20-1 NA few 16 CSARPSLAWGADTQYF TGCAGTGCTAGACCTTCCCTAGCGTGGGGGGCAGATACGCAGTATTTT
TRBJ2-3 TRBV29-1 NA once 10 CSGGGDTQYF TGCAGCGGGGGTGGAGATACGCAGTATTTT
TRBJ2-1 TRBV7-2 TRBD2 few 18 CASSLAPGQAGGYNEQFF TGTGCCAGCAGCTTAGCCCCGGGGCAGGCGGGAGGCTACAATGAGCAGTTCTTC
TRBJ2-2 TRBV29-1 NA few 15 CSVEGHHSNTGELFF TGCAGCGTTGAGGGACACCACAGCAACACCGGGGAGCTGTTTTTT
TRBJ2-7 TRBV5-1 TRBD2 NA 16 CASSTPGLAGLYEQYF TGCGCCAGCAGCACCCCGGGACTAGCGGGCCTCTACGAGCAGTACTTC
TRBJ1-1 TRBV29-1 NA NA 12 CSAEQGGTEAFF TGCAGCGCCGAACAGGGAGGAACTGAAGCTTTCTTT
TRBJ2-7 TRBV2 NA NA 15 CASAPPWTGSYEQYF TGTGCCAGCGCCCCCCCATGGACGGGTTCCTACGAGCAGTACTTC
TRBJ1-1 TRBV20-1 TRBD1 few 13 CSATQGARTEAFF TGCAGTGCTACGCAGGGGGCGCGCACTGAAGCTTTCTTT
TRBJ2-7 TRBV20-1 TRBD1 few 13 CSADRGIGDEQYF TGCAGTGCGGACAGGGGTATTGGGGACGAGCAGTACTTC
TRBJ2-1 TRBV12-3/TRBV12-4 TRBD2 many 14 CASSLEGLAGFEFF TGTGCCAGCAGTTTAGAGGGCCTAGCGGGGTTCGAGTTCTTC
TRBJ2-5 TRBV27 TRBD1 many 17 CASSPVPGQGRRETQYF TGTGCCAGCAGTCCGGTCCCGGGACAGGGGAGGAGGGAGACCCAGTACTTC
TRBJ2-1 TRBV7-3 TRBD2 NA 14 CASSFLAGGHEQFF TGTGCCAGCAGCTTTCTAGCGGGGGGCCATGAGCAGTTCTTC